The 29 T cell receptor beta chains given below trace back to one sample, sequenced in a study of cytomegalovirus exposure and HLA in healthy donors. Amplification used 60 Vbeta primers and 13 Jbeta primers. The data were produced by immunoSEQ multiplex PCR, yet TCRdb's version contains in-frame clones alone and is incomplete. The table has more than 95,000 clones, 9.5% to 13% seen once. The sequenced sample consisted of PBMCs. The receptors derive from a man aged 40-49 years in good health and CMV-seropositive.

The V gene is TRBV29-1, the J gene TRBJ1-3, with TRBD1 as a possible D gene (6 bases). Deletions cut 6 bases from V and 0 bases from J, with 9 bases between. The germline CDR1 and CDR2 sequences are SQVTM and ANQGSEA. The CDR3 consists of 13 residues. The CDR3: CSVLTGSGNTIYF. CDR3 DNA sequence: TGCAGCGTATTGACAGGCTCTGGAAACACCATATATTTT.

About this clone itself: The sample contains more than one DNA sequence encoding this CDR3. The V call is TRBV6-1, the J call TRBJ2-7; 8 nucleotides line up with TRBD1. V lost 3 bases to trimming and J lost 2 bases; unmatched junction nucleotides: 3. This CDR3 is built from 14 residues. CDR1 is MNHNS, CDR2 SASEGT, per germline. The CDR3 DNA follows: TGTGCCAGCAGTGACACAGGGGGGCCCTACGAGCAGTACTTC. Protein: CASSDTGGPYEQYF.

This clone was counted a few times. This chain links TRBV7-6 with TRBJ2-1; TRBD2 agrees at 11 bases. Germline-derived CDR1 and CDR2 are SGHVS and FNYEAQ. This CDR3 region has 15 residues. The junction had 3 bases not matched to a gene; V was cut back by 5 bases and J by 3 bases. The CDR3 protein is CASSLLAGVYNEQFF. The CDR3 nucleotides are TGTGCCAGCAGCCTACTAGCGGGAGTCTACAATGAGCAGTTCTTC. Based on the CDR3 plus reference TRBV7-6 and TRBJ2-1, the full variable domain is GAGVSQSPRYKVTKRGQDVALRCDPISGHVSLYWYRQALGQGPEFLTYFNYEAQQDKSGLPNDRFSAERPEGSISTLTIQRTEQRDSAMYRCASSLLAGVYNEQFFGPGTRLTVL.

This clone came up a few times. The chain links TRBV9 to TRBJ2-7; D possibly corresponds to TRBD2 (5 bases). The CDR3 is 15 amino acids. Looked up from germline, CDR1 is SGDLS and CDR2 is YYNGEE. Trimming took off 4 bases at V and 0 bases at J, with 14 bases between the two ends. CDR3 region: CASSKTPTSSYEQYF. The DNA of the CDR3 is TGTGCCAGCAGCAAAACTCCTACTAGCTCCTACGAGCAGTACTTC.

Only a few counts were recorded for this clone. The J gene is TRBJ1-5, the V gene TRBV15; D unclear. The CDR3 is made up of 15 amino acids. V shed 2 bases and J shed 4 bases, with 12 bases lying between them. The germline gives CDR1 LNHNV, CDR2 YYDKDF (reference sequence). CDR3 amino acids: CATSRRRGVNQPQHF. CDR3 coding DNA: TGTGCCACCAGCAGACGCCGGGGAGTTAATCAGCCCCAGCATTTT.

The V call is TRBV11-3, the J call TRBJ2-7, with D perhaps TRBD2 (6 bases). The CDR3 has 16 residues. The V end lost 5 bases, the J end lost 2 bases, and 19 bases lay between the germline ends. From germline, CDR1 is SGHNT and CDR2 YENEEA. The CDR3 DNA sequence: TGTGCCAGCAGCGAAGAACGGGACTCACGTACCTACGAGCAGTACTTC. Translating gives CASSEERDSRTYEQYF.

This clone was observed a few times. The V call is TRBV29-1, the J call TRBJ1-1; 9 bases map to TRBD1. Germline V gene data show CDR1 as SQVTM and CDR2 as ANQGSEA. Trimming cost V 4 bases and J 6 bases; bases outside gene matches: 6. The CDR3 runs to 13 residues. This CDR3 is CSVAGQGLAEAFF. In DNA form, the CDR3 reads TGCAGCGTTGCCGGACAGGGGCTGGCTGAAGCTTTCTTT. The variable domain in full, with the rest retrieved from reference TRBV29-1 and TRBJ1-1, is SAVISQKPSRDICQRGTSLTIQCQVDSQVTMMFWYRQQPGQSLTLIATANQGSEATYESGFVIDKFPISRPNLTFSTLTVSNMSPEDSSIYLCSVAGQGLAEAFFGQGTRLTVV.

This clone was detected only a few times. The chain couples TRBV6-6 to TRBJ1-4; D is perhaps TRBD1 (5 bases). The CDR3 is 14 amino acids. The ends were cut back, 5 bases at V and 4 bases at J, with 11 bases in the middle. Germline lookup yields CDR1 MNHNY and CDR2 SVGAGI (reference sequence). The CDR3 is CASSTRQLNEKLFF. CDR3 DNA: TGTGCCAGCAGTACCCGACAGCTTAATGAAAAACTGTTTTTT.

This clone has at least ten counts. Other nucleotide sequences from this sample produce the same CDR3. The V and J genes are TRBV27 and TRBJ2-2, with D uncertain. This CDR3 is built from 12 residues. The germline V and J ends were trimmed by 6 bases and 1 base, with 3 bases remaining between them. CDR1 and CDR2 (germline): MNHEY, SMNVEV (reference sequence). CDR3 sequence (DNA): TGTGCCAGCAGCCAGAACACCGGGGAGCTGTTTTTT. This translates into CASSQNTGELFF.

The rearrangement links TRBV25-1 to TRBJ2-2; D ambiguous. The CDR3 is made up of 16 amino acids. The V and J ends lost 1 base and 4 bases respectively, with 13 bases between them. CDR1 is MGHDK, CDR2 SYGVNS, per germline. This chain's CDR3 is CASSESSGESTGELFF. CDR3 nucleotide sequence: TGTGCCAGCAGTGAATCGTCCGGTGAGAGCACCGGGGAGCTGTTTTTT. Using reference TRBV25-1 and TRBJ2-2 for the parts outside the CDR3, the full variable domain is EADIYQTPRYLVIGTGKKITLECSQTMGHDKMYWYQQDPGMELHLIHYSYGVNSTEKGDLSSESTVSRIRTEHFPLTLESARPSHTSQYLCASSESSGESTGELFFGEGSRLTVL.

This clone was observed a handful of times. The chain links TRBV11-2 to TRBJ1-4; 8 bases align to TRBD1. Germline CDR1 and CDR2: SGHAT and FQNNGV. V lost 3 bases, J lost 8 bases, and 5 bases stayed unmatched. There are 14 residues in the CDR3. CDR3 region: CASSFGTGDEKLFF. The DNA of the CDR3 is TGTGCCAGCAGCTTCGGGACAGGAGACGAAAAACTGTTTTTT.

This clone was seen a handful of times. This chain's CDR3 is CASSTSGETQYF. The CDR3 nucleotides are TGTGCCAGCAGTACCTCGGGAGAGACCCAGTACTTC. This rearrangement joins TRBV6-6 to TRBJ2-5, with no clear D. Germline assignment: CDR1 MNHNY and CDR2 SVGAGI (reference sequence). The V gene lost 5 bases and the J gene lost 4 bases, with 8 bases spanning the gap. The CDR3 is 12 residues long.

This sequence joins TRBV29-1 and TRBJ2-2; weak D call: TRBD2 (6 bases). The V end lost 4 bases, the J end lost 3 bases, and 15 bases lay between the germline ends. Germline CDR1 SQVTM, CDR2 ANQGSEA. This CDR3 comprises 15 residues. The CDR3, as DNA: TGCAGCGTTGTTCCCCCGGGAGTCCACACCGGGGAGCTGTTTTTT. This sequence encodes CSVVPPGVHTGELFF.

This chain uses TRBV28 with TRBJ2-7; D gene unclear. The CDR3 sequence is 11 residues long. The V gene's germline CDR1 is MDHEN and CDR2 SYDVKM. Trimming removed 3 bases from V and 5 bases from J, with 5 bases in between. In nucleotides, the CDR3 is TGTGCCAGCAGTTTGAGGCACGAGCAGTACTTC. It is translated as CASSLRHEQYF.

In this sample, this clone turned up a few times. The chain combines TRBV12-2 with TRBJ1-4; TRBD1, as called in the table, went unchecked against the DNA. TRBV12-2 is shown as a pseudogene. The CDR3 has 15 amino acids. The CDR3 region is CASRLANRTNEKLFF. The DNA of the CDR3 is TGTGCAAGTCGCTTAGCGAACAGGACTAATGAAAAACTGTTTTTT.

This clone was seen more than once but under ten times. The J gene is TRBJ2-7, the V gene TRBV27; D is possibly TRBD2 (6 bases). Germline V gene data show CDR1 as MNHEY and CDR2 as SMNVEV (reference sequence). The CDR3 sequence is 12 residues long. Trimming removed 6 bases from V and 3 bases from J, with 9 bases in between. The CDR3: CASSGSGYEQYF. CDR3 sequence (DNA): TGTGCCAGCAGCGGGAGCGGCTACGAGCAGTACTTC.

This clone was seen a few times. The V and J genes are TRBV27 and TRBJ1-4; D unclear. CDR1 and CDR2 from the germline V gene are MNHEY and SMNVEV (reference sequence). CDR3 size: 15 residues. V lost 5 bases and J 1 base, leaving 11 bases between the germline ends. The CDR3 sequence: CASSPSWRTNEKLFF. The CDR3 coding sequence is TGTGCCAGCAGTCCCTCCTGGAGAACTAATGAAAAACTGTTTTTT.

The V and J genes are TRBV25-1 and TRBJ2-7, with 7 bases that match TRBD2. CDR1 and CDR2 (germline): MGHDK, SYGVNS. The junction had 11 bases not matched to a gene; V was cut back by 3 bases and J by 6 bases. CDR3 length: 15 residues. The CDR3 here is CASSDTGRPLGEQYF. The CDR3 nucleotides are TGTGCCAGCAGTGATACCGGGAGGCCCTTGGGCGAGCAGTACTTC.

The chain is built from TRBV2 and TRBJ2-5, with 8 positions matching TRBD1. V lost 5 bases and J lost 0; bases outside the gene matches: 2. CDR1 SNHLY and CDR2 FYNNEI come from the germline V gene. There are 14 residues in the CDR3. CDR3 sequence reads: CASSLDRDQETQYF. CDR3 bases: TGTGCCAGCAGTTTGGACAGGGACCAAGAGACCCAGTACTTC.

As for this clone: Other DNA sequences in the sample encode the same CDR3. The chain links TRBV5-4 to TRBJ2-7, with TRBD1 matching over 10 bases. The CDR3 loop spans 16 amino acids. The ends lost 0 bases at V and 0 bases at J; junction bases unmatched: 3. Germline-derived CDR1 and CDR2 are SGHNT and YYREEE (reference sequence). The CDR3 sequence: CASSLGGTGASYEQYF. In DNA, the CDR3 is TGTGCCAGCAGCTTGGGGGGGACAGGGGCCTCCTACGAGCAGTACTTC.

This clone was found a few times. The CDR3 DNA reads TGTGCCAGCAGCTTCGCCATGGGGGCAACAGATACGCAGTATTTT. Residues: CASSFAMGATDTQYF. The chain couples TRBV5-6 to TRBJ2-3; TRBD1 might be the D (6 bases). This CDR3 region has 15 residues. Germline V CDR1 and CDR2: SGHDT, YYEEEE. V was pared by 2 bases and J by 3 bases, with 13 bases between.

This clone was recorded a few times. V usage is TRBV15 and J usage is TRBJ2-1; D is perhaps TRBD2 (6 bases). Trimming pared 1 base from V and 5 bases from J, leaving 12 bases between. Germline V gene sequence: CDR1 LNHNV, CDR2 YYDKDF (reference sequence). The CDR3 loop spans 15 amino acids. The CDR3 nucleotides read TGTGCCACCAGCAGAGTGGTACCTAGCGACAATGAGCAGTTCTTC. Translating gives CATSRVVPSDNEQFF.

This chain connects TRBV29-1 to TRBJ2-3, with TRBD1 identical over 8 bases. Germline V gives CDR1 SQVTM, CDR2 ANQGSEA. This CDR3 comprises 13 residues. Unmatched junction bases numbered 4, after V lost 7 bases and J lost 1 base. The DNA of the CDR3 is TGCAGCGCAGACAGGGGCGGCACAGATACGCAGTATTTT. Amino acids: CSADRGGTDTQYF.

The chain links TRBV15 to TRBJ2-3; D uncertain. The CDR3 spans 11 residues. Germline CDR1 reads LNHNV; CDR2 reads YYDKDF (reference sequence). V was shortened by 8 bases and J by 3 bases, with 6 bases between the two germline ends. CDR3 region: CATGPTDTQYF. As DNA, the CDR3 is TGTGCCACCGGCCCTACAGATACGCAGTATTTT.

This clone was found a few times. The V and J genes are TRBV6-1 and TRBJ1-1; a possible D gene is TRBD1 (5 bases). Per germline, CDR1 MNHNS and CDR2 SASEGT. The CDR3 extends over 21 amino acids. V lost 0 bases, J lost 1 base, and 27 bases lay in between. DNA for the CDR3: TGTGCCAGCAGTGAAGCGGGAGGACTGGGGCCCTCGTCTTGGCAGAACACTGAAGCTTTCTTT. It codes for CASSEAGGLGPSSWQNTEAFF.

This clone occurred a few times. The chain employs TRBV27 and TRBJ1-1; maybe TRBD1 (5 bases). The CDR3 length is 15 residues. Between the trimmed V and J ends, which lost 3 bases and 4 bases, there was a span of 15 bases. Germline V gene data show CDR1 as MNHEY and CDR2 as SMNVEV (reference sequence). In DNA form, the CDR3 reads TGTGCCAGCAGTTTGCATCGGGGGAAGGGCACTGAAGCTTTCTTT. It yields the protein CASSLHRGKGTEAFF.

By frequency in the sample, this clone is hyperexpanded. The same CDR3 can be traced to other DNA sequences in this sample. The chain combines TRBV5-5 with TRBJ2-1, with D unresolved. Trimming took off 2 bases at V and 6 bases at J, with 6 bases between the two ends. CDR1 is SGHKS, CDR2 YYEKEE, per germline (reference sequence). The CDR3 consists of 12 residues. The CDR3 DNA follows: TGTGCCAGCAGCTTATTCAGCAATGAGCAGTTCTTC. Protein product: CASSLFSNEQFF. Drawing the rest from reference TRBV5-5 and TRBJ2-1, the complete variable domain is DAGVTQSPTHLIKTRGQQVTLRCSPISGHKSVSWYQQVLGQGPQFIFQYYEKEERGRGNFPDRFSARQFPNYSSELNVNALLLGDSALYLCASSLFSNEQFFGPGTRLTVL.

The chain links TRBV14 to TRBJ1-1; no firm D call. Trimming stripped 1 base from V and 10 bases from J, with 10 bases between. This CDR3 region has 12 residues. The germline CDR1 and CDR2 sequences are SGHDN and FVKESK. In DNA, the CDR3 is TGTGCCAGCAGCCAAGGGGCAGCTCGAGCTTTCTTT. Protein product: CASSQGAARAFF.

The chain links TRBV7-9 to TRBJ2-5, with TRBD2 matching 10 bases. The CDR3 runs 18 residues. Trimming at V came to 0 bases and at J to 2 bases, leaving 9 bases not matched to a gene. Germline V lookup: CDR1 SEHNR, CDR2 FQNEAQ (reference sequence). The CDR3 loop is CASSLAVTSGEPQETQYF. DNA for the CDR3: TGTGCCAGCAGCTTAGCGGTTACTAGCGGGGAACCTCAAGAGACCCAGTACTTC.